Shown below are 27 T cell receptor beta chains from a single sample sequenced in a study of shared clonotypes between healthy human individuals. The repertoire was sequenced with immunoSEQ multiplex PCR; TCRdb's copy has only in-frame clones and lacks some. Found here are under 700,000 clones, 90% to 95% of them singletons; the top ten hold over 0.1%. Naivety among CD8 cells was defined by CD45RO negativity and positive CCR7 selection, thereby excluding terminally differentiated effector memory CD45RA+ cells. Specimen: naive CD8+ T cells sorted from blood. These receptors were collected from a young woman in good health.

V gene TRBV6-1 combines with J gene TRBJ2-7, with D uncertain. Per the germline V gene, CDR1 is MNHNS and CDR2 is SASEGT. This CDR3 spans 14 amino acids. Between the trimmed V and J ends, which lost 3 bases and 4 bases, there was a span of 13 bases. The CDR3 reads CASSEWTPEYEQYF. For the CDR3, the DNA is TGTGCCAGCAGTGAGTGGACGCCCGAATACGAGCAGTACTTC.

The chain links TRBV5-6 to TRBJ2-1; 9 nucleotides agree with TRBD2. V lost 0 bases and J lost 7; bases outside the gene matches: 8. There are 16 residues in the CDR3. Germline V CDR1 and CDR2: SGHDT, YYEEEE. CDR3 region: CASSLVLAGMGNEQFF. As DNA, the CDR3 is TGTGCCAGCAGCTTGGTCCTAGCGGGGATGGGGAATGAGCAGTTCTTC.

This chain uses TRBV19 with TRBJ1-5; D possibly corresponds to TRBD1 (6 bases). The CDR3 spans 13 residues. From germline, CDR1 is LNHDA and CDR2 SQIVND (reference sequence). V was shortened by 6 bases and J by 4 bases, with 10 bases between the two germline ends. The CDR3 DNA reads TGTGCCAGTAGGACCGGGACAAATCAGCCCCAGCATTTT. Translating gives CASRTGTNQPQHF. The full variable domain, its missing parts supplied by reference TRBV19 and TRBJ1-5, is DGGITQSPKYLFRKEGQNVTLSCEQNLNHDAMYWYRQDPGQGLRLIYYSQIVNDFQKGDIAEGYSVSREKKESFPLTVTSAQKNPTAFYLCASRTGTNQPQHFGDGTRLSIL.

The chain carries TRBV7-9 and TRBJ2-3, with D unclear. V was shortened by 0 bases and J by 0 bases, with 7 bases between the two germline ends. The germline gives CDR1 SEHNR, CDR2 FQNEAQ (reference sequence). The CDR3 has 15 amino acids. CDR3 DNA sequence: TGTGCCAGCAGCTTAGCAGGGTCTAGCACAGATACGCAGTATTTT. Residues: CASSLAGSSTDTQYF. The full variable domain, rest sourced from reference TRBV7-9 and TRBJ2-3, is DTGVSQNPRHKITKRGQNVTFRCDPISEHNRLYWYRQTLGQGPEFLTYFQNEAQLEKSRLLSDRFSAERPKGSFSTLEIQRTEQGDSAMYLCASSLAGSSTDTQYFGPGTRLTVL.

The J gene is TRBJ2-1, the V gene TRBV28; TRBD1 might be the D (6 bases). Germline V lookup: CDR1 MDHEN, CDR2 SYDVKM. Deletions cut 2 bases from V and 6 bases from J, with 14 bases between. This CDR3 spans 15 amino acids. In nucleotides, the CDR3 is TGTGCCAGCAGTTTAAACCTGGACAGTGCCAATGAGCAGTTCTTC. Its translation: CASSLNLDSANEQFF. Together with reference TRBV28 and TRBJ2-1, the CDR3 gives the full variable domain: DVKVTQSSRYLVKRTGEKVFLECVQDMDHENMFWYRQDPGLGLRLIYFSYDVKMKEKGDIPEGYSVSREKKERFSLILESASTNQTSMYLCASSLNLDSANEQFFGPGTRLTVL.

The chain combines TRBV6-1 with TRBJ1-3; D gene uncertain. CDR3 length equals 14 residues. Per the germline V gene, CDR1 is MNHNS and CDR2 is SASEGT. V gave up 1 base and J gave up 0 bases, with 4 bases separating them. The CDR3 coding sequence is TGTGCCAGCAGTGAAGGATACTCTGGAAACACCATATATTTT. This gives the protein CASSEGYSGNTIYF.

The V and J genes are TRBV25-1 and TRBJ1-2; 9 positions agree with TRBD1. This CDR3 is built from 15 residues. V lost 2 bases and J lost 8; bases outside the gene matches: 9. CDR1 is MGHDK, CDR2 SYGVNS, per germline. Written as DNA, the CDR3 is TGTGCCAGCAGTGAACTTGGGACAGGGCCGAGCGGCTACACCTTC. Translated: CASSELGTGPSGYTF.

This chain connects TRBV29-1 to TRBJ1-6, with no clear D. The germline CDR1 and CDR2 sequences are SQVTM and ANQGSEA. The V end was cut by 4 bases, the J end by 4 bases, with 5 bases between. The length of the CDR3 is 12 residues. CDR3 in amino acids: CSVGGYNSPLHF. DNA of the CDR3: TGCAGCGTTGGCGGGTATAATTCACCCCTCCACTTT. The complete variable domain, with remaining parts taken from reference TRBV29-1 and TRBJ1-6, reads SAVISQKPSRDICQRGTSLTIQCQVDSQVTMMFWYRQQPGQSLTLIATANQGSEATYESGFVIDKFPISRPNLTFSTLTVSNMSPEDSSIYLCSVGGYNSPLHFGNGTRLTVT.

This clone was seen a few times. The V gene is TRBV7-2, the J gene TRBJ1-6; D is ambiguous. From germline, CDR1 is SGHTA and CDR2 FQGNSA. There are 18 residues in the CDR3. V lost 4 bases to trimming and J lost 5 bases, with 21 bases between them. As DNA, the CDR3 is TGTGCCAGCAGCTCCCGCCTTGAGTCCCTAGTCGATAATTCACCCCTCCACTTT. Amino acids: CASSSRLESLVDNSPLHF.

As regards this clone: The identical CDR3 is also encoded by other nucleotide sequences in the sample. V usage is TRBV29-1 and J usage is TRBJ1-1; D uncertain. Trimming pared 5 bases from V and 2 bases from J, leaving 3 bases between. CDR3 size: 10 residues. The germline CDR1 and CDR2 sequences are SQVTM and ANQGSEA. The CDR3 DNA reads TGCAGCGTTCAAAACACTGAAGCTTTCTTT. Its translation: CSVQNTEAFF.

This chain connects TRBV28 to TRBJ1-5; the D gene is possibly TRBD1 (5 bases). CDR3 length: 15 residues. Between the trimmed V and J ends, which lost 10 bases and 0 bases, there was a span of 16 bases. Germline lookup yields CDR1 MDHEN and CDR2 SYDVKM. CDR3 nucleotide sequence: TGTGCCACCACGGGGGGGGACTATAGCAATCAGCCCCAGCATTTT. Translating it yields CATTGGDYSNQPQHF. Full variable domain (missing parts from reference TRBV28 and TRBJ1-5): DVKVTQSSRYLVKRTGEKVFLECVQDMDHENMFWYRQDPGLGLRLIYFSYDVKMKEKGDIPEGYSVSREKKERFSLILESASTNQTSMYLCATTGGDYSNQPQHFGDGTRLSIL.

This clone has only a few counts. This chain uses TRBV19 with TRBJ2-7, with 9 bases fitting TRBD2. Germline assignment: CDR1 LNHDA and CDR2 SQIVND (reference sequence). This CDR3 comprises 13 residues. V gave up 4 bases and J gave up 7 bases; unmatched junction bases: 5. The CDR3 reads CASSSGRVLEQYF. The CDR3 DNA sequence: TGTGCCAGTAGTAGCGGGAGGGTCCTGGAGCAGTACTTC.

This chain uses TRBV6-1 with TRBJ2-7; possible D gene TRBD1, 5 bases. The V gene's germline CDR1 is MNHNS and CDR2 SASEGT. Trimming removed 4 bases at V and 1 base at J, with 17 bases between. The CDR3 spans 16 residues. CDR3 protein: CASSALRQIQSYEQYF. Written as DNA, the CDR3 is TGTGCCAGCAGTGCACTGAGACAGATACAATCCTACGAGCAGTACTTC.

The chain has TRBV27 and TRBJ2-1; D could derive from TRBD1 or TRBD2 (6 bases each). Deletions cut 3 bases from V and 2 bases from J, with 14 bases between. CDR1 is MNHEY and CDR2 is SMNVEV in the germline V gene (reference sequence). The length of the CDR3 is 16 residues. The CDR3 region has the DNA TGTGCCAGCAGTTTTCTCGGGGGCATCACCTACAATGAGCAGTTCTTC. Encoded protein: CASSFLGGITYNEQFF.

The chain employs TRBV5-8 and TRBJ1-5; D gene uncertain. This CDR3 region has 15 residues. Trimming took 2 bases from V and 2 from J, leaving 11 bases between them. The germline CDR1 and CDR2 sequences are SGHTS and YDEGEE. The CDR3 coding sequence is TGTGCCAGCAGCTTCAGTGCGATGGGCAATCAGCCCCAGCATTTT. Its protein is CASSFSAMGNQPQHF.

CDR3 bases: TGTGCCAGTTATGGCGTCAGCGGTTCCACAGATACGCAGTATTTT. This sequence encodes CASYGVSGSTDTQYF. The chain combines TRBV2 with TRBJ2-3; tentative D call: TRBD2 (5 bases). This CDR3 comprises 15 residues. Trimming cost V 9 bases and J 2 bases, with 18 bases left between them. Germline CDR1 reads SNHLY; CDR2 reads FYNNEI.

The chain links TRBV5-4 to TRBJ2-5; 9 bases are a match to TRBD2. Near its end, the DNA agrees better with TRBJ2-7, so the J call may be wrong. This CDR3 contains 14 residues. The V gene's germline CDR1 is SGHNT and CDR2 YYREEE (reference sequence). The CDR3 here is CASSTVSGSYEQYF. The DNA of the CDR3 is TGTGCCAGCAGCACTGTTAGCGGGAGTTACGAGCAGTACTTC.

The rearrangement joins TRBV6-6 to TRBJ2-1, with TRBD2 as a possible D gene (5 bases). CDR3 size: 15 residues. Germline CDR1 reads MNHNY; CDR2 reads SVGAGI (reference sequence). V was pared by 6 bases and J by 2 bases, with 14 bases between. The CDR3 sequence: CASSWGRLTYNEQFF. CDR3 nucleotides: TGTGCCAGCAGCTGGGGTCGACTAACCTACAATGAGCAGTTCTTC.

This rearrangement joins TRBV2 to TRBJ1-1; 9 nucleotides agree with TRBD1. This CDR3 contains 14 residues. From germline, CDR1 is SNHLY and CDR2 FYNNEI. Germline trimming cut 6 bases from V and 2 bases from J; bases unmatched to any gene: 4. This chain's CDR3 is CASRSGQGNTEAFF. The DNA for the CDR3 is TGTGCCAGCAGGTCGGGACAGGGTAACACTGAAGCTTTCTTT.

CDR3 residues: CASSLVGRNTEAFF. DNA for the CDR3: TGTGCCAGCAGTTTAGTAGGCCGGAACACTGAAGCTTTCTTT. This rearrangement joins TRBV27 to TRBJ1-1; no reliable D call. CDR1 is MNHEY and CDR2 is SMNVEV in the germline V gene (reference sequence). This CDR3 contains 14 residues. The V gene lost 2 bases and the J gene lost 1 base, with 8 bases spanning the gap.

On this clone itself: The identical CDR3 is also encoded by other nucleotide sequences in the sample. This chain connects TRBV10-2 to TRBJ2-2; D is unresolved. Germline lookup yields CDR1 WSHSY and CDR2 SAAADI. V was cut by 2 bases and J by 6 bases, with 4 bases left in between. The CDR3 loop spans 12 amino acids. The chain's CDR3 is CASSESPGELFF. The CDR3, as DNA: TGCGCCAGCAGTGAGAGTCCCGGGGAGCTGTTTTTT.

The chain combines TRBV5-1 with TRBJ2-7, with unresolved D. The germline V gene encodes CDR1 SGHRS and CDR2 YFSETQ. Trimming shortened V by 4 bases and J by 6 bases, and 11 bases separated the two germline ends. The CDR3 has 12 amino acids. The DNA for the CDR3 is TGCGCCAGCAGCCCCCATTGGGTCGAGCAGTACTTC. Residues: CASSPHWVEQYF.

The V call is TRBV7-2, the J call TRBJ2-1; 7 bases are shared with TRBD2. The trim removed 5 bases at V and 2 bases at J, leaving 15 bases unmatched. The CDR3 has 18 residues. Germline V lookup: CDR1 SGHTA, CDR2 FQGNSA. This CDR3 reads CASSPYIYAGRPYNEQFF. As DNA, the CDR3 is TGTGCCAGCAGCCCTTATATATACGCCGGGAGGCCCTACAATGAGCAGTTCTTC. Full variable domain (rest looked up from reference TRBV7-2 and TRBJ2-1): GAGVSQSPSNKVTEKGKDVELRCDPISGHTALYWYRQSLGQGLEFLIYFQGNSAPDKSGLPSDRFSAERTGGSVSTLTIQRTQQEDSAVYLCASSPYIYAGRPYNEQFFGPGTRLTVL.

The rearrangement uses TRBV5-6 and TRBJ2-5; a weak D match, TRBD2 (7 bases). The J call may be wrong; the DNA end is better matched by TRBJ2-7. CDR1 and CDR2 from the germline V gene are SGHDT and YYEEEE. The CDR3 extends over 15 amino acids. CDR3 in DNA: TGTGCCAGCAGCTCCCCCGGGGGGCGCGAAGGCGAGCAGTACTTC. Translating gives CASSSPGGREGEQYF.

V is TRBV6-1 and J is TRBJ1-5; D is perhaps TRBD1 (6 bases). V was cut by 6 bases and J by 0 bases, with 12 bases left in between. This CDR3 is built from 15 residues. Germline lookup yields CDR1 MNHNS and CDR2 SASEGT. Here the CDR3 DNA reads TGTGCCAGCAGAAACGGGACACTTAGCAATCAGCCCCAGCATTTT. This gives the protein CASRNGTLSNQPQHF.

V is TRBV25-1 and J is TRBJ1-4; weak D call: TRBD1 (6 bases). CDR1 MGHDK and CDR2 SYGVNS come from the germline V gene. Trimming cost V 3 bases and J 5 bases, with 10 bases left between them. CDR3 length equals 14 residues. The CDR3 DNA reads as TGTGCCAGCAGTGATCTAGGGGGGAATGAAAAACTGTTTTTT. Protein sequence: CASSDLGGNEKLFF.

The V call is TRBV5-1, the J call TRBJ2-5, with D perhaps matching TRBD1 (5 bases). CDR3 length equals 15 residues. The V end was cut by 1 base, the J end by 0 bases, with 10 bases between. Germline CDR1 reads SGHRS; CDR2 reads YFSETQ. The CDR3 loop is CASSLPRTNQETQYF. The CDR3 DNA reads TGCGCCAGCAGCTTGCCCCGGACAAACCAAGAGACCCAGTACTTC.